These 11 T cell receptor beta chains were sequenced from one sample in a study of cytomegalovirus exposure and HLA in healthy donors. In the PCR, 60 Vbeta and 13 Jbeta primers were used. Measured with immunoSEQ multiplex PCR; TCRdb has only the in-frame clones, and not every one. Among some 160,000 clones, almost 85% were seen once, and the ten largest hold roughly 0.5%. The source material was PBMCs. The receptors shown here come from a woman between 45 and 60 years old in good health and CMV-seronegative.

Regarding this clone: Other nucleotide sequences in the sample specify the same CDR3. The chain has TRBV29-1 and TRBJ1-1; unclear D gene. The germline V gene encodes CDR1 SQVTM and CDR2 ANQGSEA. V lost 2 bases, J lost 1 base, and 5 bases lay in between. The CDR3 contains 12 residues. As DNA, the CDR3 is TGCAGCGTTGAAAGGAGGAACACTGAAGCTTTCTTT. Translated: CSVERRNTEAFF.

V gene TRBV28 combines with J gene TRBJ1-1; TRBD1 agrees at 7 bases. The germline gives CDR1 MDHEN, CDR2 SYDVKM. The CDR3 has 14 amino acids. V dropped 3 bases and J dropped 7; count of bases not matched to a gene: 8. This CDR3 reads CASSFDREFNEAFF. The DNA for the CDR3 is TGTGCCAGCAGTTTCGACAGGGAGTTTAATGAAGCTTTCTTT.

The V gene is TRBV2, the J gene TRBJ1-6; no definite D call. The CDR3 covers 14 residues. Trimming left V 6 bases short and J 6 bases short, with 12 bases between. CDR1 and CDR2 from the germline V gene are SNHLY and FYNNEI. The CDR3: CASSLEPANSPLHF. The CDR3 DNA reads as TGTGCCAGCAGCCTGGAGCCCGCTAATTCACCCCTCCACTTT.

V usage is TRBV7-2 and J usage is TRBJ2-7, with TRBD2 matching over 7 bases. From germline, CDR1 is SGHTA and CDR2 FQGNSA. Trimming at V came to 1 base and at J to 6 bases, leaving 6 bases not matched to a gene. The CDR3 loop spans 14 amino acids. CDR3 in DNA: TGTGCCAGCAGCTTAGTGCCCAGGACTAGCGAGCAGTACTTC. The encoded protein is CASSLVPRTSEQYF.

CDR3 nucleotide sequence: TGTGCCAGCAGCTTGGGAGCGGGGAGGGGAGATACGCAGTATTTT. Amino acids: CASSLGAGRGDTQYF. V and J are TRBV7-3 and TRBJ2-3; 7 bases match TRBD2. The CDR3 runs 15 residues. V dropped 3 bases and J dropped 5; count of bases not matched to a gene: 8. Per germline, CDR1 SGHTA and CDR2 FQGTGA.

This clone was seen only a few times. The V gene is TRBV7-7, the J gene TRBJ2-1; the match to TRBD2 covers 9 bases. CDR1 SSHAT and CDR2 FNYEAQ come from the germline V gene (reference sequence). This CDR3 contains 13 residues. CDR3 coding DNA: TGTGCTTCGCGGGGGGGGGAATACAATGAGCAGTTCTTC. Amino acid sequence: CASRGGEYNEQFF.

The rearrangement joins TRBV11-2 to TRBJ1-2, with D possibly TRBD1 on 5 matching bases. CDR1 is SGHAT, CDR2 FQNNGV, per germline. V was pared by 2 bases and J by 3 bases, with 7 bases between. This CDR3 contains 13 residues. CDR3 in DNA: TGTGCCAGCAGCTTAACGGGGGACTATGGCTACACCTTC. The encoded protein is CASSLTGDYGYTF.

In regard to this clone: This specimen includes other DNA sequences encoding the same CDR3. The chain carries TRBV27 and TRBJ2-7; no clear D. Trimming pared 2 bases from V and 3 bases from J, leaving 8 bases between. CDR1 is MNHEY and CDR2 is SMNVEV in the germline V gene (reference sequence). The CDR3 has 13 residues. CDR3 protein: CASSLDGDYEQYF. The DNA for the CDR3 is TGTGCCAGCAGTTTAGACGGAGACTACGAGCAGTACTTC.

CDR3 DNA sequence: TGCAGCGTTGAAGATTGGGCGGGGGGGCTGTACGAGCAGTACTTC. Protein: CSVEDWAGGLYEQYF. The rearrangement links TRBV29-1 to TRBJ2-7; 9 nucleotides line up with TRBD2. The CDR3 spans 15 residues. V dropped 0 bases and J dropped 4; count of bases not matched to a gene: 7. From germline, CDR1 is SQVTM and CDR2 ANQGSEA.

This clone appeared once. The rearrangement joins TRBV5-6 to TRBJ2-7, with D uncertain. The CDR3 length is 15 residues. Germline values: CDR1 SGHDT, CDR2 YYEEEE. V was trimmed by 3 bases and J by 1 base, leaving 14 bases between them. The CDR3: CASSWATSPSYEQYF. DNA of the CDR3: TGTGCCAGCAGCTGGGCGACAAGTCCTTCCTACGAGCAGTACTTC.

The chain links TRBV5-1 to TRBJ1-1; 8 nucleotides agree with TRBD1. Per the germline V gene, CDR1 is SGHRS and CDR2 is YFSETQ. The V and J ends lost 4 bases and 1 base, in that order; junction bases with no gene match: 6. This CDR3 has 15 residues. CDR3 in amino acids: CASSGLGQENTEAFF. The CDR3 region has the DNA TGCGCCAGCAGCGGGTTGGGACAGGAGAACACTGAAGCTTTCTTT.